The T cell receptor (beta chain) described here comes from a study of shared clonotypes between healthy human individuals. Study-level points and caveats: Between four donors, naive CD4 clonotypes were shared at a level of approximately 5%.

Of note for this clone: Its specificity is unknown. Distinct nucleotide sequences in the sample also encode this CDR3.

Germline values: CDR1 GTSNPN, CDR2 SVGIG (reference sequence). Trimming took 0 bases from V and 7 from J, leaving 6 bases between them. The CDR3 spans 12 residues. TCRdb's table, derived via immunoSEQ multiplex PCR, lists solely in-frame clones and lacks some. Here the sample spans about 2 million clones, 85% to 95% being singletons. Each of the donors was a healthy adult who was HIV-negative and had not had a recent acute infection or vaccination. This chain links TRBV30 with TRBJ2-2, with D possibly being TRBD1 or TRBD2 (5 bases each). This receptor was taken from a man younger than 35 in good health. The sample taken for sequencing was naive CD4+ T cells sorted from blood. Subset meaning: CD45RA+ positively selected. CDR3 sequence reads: CAWSVRGGELFF. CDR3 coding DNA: TGTGCCTGGAGTGTGAGGGGCGGGGAGCTGTTTTTT.